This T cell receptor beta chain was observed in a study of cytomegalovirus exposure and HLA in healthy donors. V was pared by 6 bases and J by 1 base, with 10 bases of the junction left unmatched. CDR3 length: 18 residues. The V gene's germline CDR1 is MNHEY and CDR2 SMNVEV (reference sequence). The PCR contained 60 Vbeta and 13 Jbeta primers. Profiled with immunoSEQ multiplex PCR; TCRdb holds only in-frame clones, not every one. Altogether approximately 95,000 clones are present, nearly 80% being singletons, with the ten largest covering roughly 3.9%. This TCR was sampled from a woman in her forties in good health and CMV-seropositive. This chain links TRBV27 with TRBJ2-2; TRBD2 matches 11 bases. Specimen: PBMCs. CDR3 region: CASSSLASGRQNTGELFF. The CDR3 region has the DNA TGTGCCAGCAGCTCCCTGGCTAGCGGGAGGCAGAACACCGGGGAGCTGTTTTTT.